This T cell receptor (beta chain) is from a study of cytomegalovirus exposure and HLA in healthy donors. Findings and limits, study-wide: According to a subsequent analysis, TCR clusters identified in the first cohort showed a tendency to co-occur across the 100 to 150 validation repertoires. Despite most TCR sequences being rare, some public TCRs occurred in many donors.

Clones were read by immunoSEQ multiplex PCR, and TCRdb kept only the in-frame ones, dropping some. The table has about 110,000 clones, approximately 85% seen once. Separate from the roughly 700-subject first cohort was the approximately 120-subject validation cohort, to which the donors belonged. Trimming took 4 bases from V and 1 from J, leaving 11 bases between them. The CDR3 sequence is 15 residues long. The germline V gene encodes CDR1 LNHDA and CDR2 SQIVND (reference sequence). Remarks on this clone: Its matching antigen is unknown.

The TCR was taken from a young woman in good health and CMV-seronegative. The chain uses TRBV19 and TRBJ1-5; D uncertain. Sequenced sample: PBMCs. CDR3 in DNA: TGTGCCAGTAGTACCCCGTGGCAGAGCAATCAGCCCCAGCATTTT. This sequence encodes CASSTPWQSNQPQHF.